The 8 T cell receptor beta chains given below trace back to one sample, sequenced in a study of T cell responses to AZD1222 COVID-19 vaccine. Only in-frame clones appear in the TCRdb table, and some are missing; sequencing was by immunoSEQ multiplex PCR. The data show some 140,000 clones, with around 90% seen just once and 1.5% to 2% held by the top ten. The sequencing here drew on peripheral blood, taken on day 0 of AZD1222 vaccination. Source of these receptors: an adult in good health.

The chain recombines TRBV11-1 with TRBJ2-5, with TRBD1 matching 7 bases. Germline V gene sequence: CDR1 SGHAT, CDR2 FQDESV (reference sequence). The length of the CDR3 is 14 residues. Trimming removed 1 base from V and 5 bases from J; junction bases left unmatched: 4. The CDR3 region has the DNA TGTGCCAGCAGCTTAGATACAGGGGTCGAGACCCAGTACTTC. It codes for CASSLDTGVETQYF.

The chain recombines TRBV3-1 (or the pseudogene TRBV3-2) with TRBJ2-1; 7 bases line up with TRBD2. Losses at the gene ends were 4 bases for V and 10 bases for J; bases not matched to a gene: 13. Germline CDR1 is LGHDT and CDR2 is YNNKEL (reference sequence). The CDR3 is made up of 15 amino acids. The CDR3: CASSPTTSAQEEQFF. Written as DNA, the CDR3 is TGTGCCAGCAGCCCAACCACTAGCGCTCAAGAGGAGCAGTTCTTC.

The CDR3 nucleotides read TGCGCCAGCAGCCAGGATAAGGGACAGGGGATAGACGAGCAGTACTTC. Its translation is CASSQDKGQGIDEQYF. The chain is built from TRBV4-1 and TRBJ2-7, with 10 positions matching TRBD1. The junction had 10 bases not matched to a gene; V was cut back by 3 bases and J by 5 bases. The CDR3 totals 16 residues. The germline gives CDR1 MGHRA, CDR2 YSYEKL.

This chain joins TRBV18 and TRBJ1-3, with D maybe TRBD1 (5 bases). This CDR3 contains 15 residues. Per the germline V gene, CDR1 is KGHSH and CDR2 is LQKENI. Trimming cost V 4 bases and J 3 bases, with 13 bases left between them. CDR3 nucleotide sequence: TGTGCCAGCTCACGGATCGAGGGGAATGGAAACACCATATATTTT. Residues: CASSRIEGNGNTIYF.

This chain links TRBV5-1 with TRBJ2-7, with 12 bases lining up with TRBD2. The CDR3 has 15 amino acids. Germline V gives CDR1 SGHRS, CDR2 YFSETQ. The junction had 3 bases not matched to a gene; V was cut back by 3 bases and J by 2 bases. CDR3 residues: CASSSRTSGTYEQYF. CDR3 sequence (DNA): TGCGCCAGCAGCTCACGGACTAGCGGGACCTACGAGCAGTACTTC.

The V gene is TRBV5-6, the J gene TRBJ2-1; 10 bases are shared with TRBD1. The CDR3 contains 15 residues. From germline, CDR1 is SGHDT and CDR2 YYEEEE. Trimming cost V 5 bases and J 7 bases; bases outside gene matches: 9. The CDR3: CASSWDRGASNEQFF. As DNA, the CDR3 is TGTGCCAGCAGTTGGGACAGGGGTGCTTCGAATGAGCAGTTCTTC.

The V and J genes are TRBV6-5 and TRBJ2-7; 15 bases map to TRBD2. Losses at the gene ends were 6 bases for V and 6 bases for J; bases not matched to a gene: 6. The CDR3 covers 15 residues. Per germline, CDR1 MNHEY and CDR2 SVGAGI. DNA for the CDR3: TGTGCCAGCAGCCAATGGGGACTAGCGGGAGGCGAGCAGTACTTC. It codes for CASSQWGLAGGEQYF.

This chain links TRBV28 with TRBJ1-3, with D possibly matching TRBD1 (6 bases). Germline CDR1 reads MDHEN; CDR2 reads SYDVKM. The V gene lost 3 bases and the J gene lost 4 bases, with 28 bases spanning the gap. This CDR3 has 20 residues. CDR3: CASSLGFVRDTRLGGNTIYF. CDR3 coding DNA: TGTGCCAGCAGTTTGGGATTCGTCCGGGACACACGATTGGGAGGAAACACCATATATTTT.